This T cell receptor (beta chain) was retrieved from a study of beta chain features in type 1 diabetes listed by TCRdb under 2018. A note on the overall study: Mean age, gender distribution, total cell number and subset yield were not different between patients and healthy donors. Whereas all 28 donors provided naive and central memory subsets, regulatory and stem cell-like memory subsets were isolated from just 8 patients and about 8 healthy donors. A total of 90 million to 130 million sorted cells were examined across all samples, and a strong correlation was observed between cell number per subset and RNA yield. In the study, recently diagnosed type 1 diabetes patients and matched healthy donors were compared on the TCRB repertoires of their sorted circulating CD4+ T cell subsets. Summary of the overall study and its limitations: Because the HLA sub-analyses included only small numbers of individuals, any influence of HLA type on TCRB rearrangement was left unresolved. PCR might favor shorter templates, but patient and control samples were amplified and corrected together, so any skew would affect both groups equally. Patients with type 1 diabetes made fewer insertions and deleted more nucleotides at VDJ recombination sites, implying thymic rearrangement abnormalities. Naive, central memory and regulatory TCRB repertoires appeared more similar among patients than among healthy donors. Because cDNA rather than genomic DNA was sequenced, highly expressing activated cells could have been over-represented, although no difference in activation and CD3 levels was found between groups. In all four CD4+ subsets, TCRB CDR3 length was moderately but significantly shorter in type 1 diabetes patients.

Each donor gave one peripheral blood draw, roughly 120 mL on average, collected into heparinised tubes. A BD FACSAria II and a panel including CD45RO, CCR7, CD25, CD127, CD95 and CD27 were used to sort naive, central memory, regulatory and stem cell-like memory CD4+ T cells. A purity above 98% was achieved for all sorted populations. PBMCs were isolated immediately by Lymphoprep density gradient centrifugation and stained directly without culture. To minimize batch effects, samples were stained and sorted in pairs, one healthy donor with one patient per experiment. The entire isolated RNA was reverse transcribed using the High Capacity cDNA Reverse Transcription Kit, and thus expressed TCRB transcripts were sequenced. Naive, central memory and regulatory T cell samples underwent deep immunoSEQ sequencing, averaging about 3.57 million total reads per sample. Sorted cells were lysed in RLT buffer and RNA was extracted with DNase-treated RNeasy Micro or Mini kits, depending on cell number. Each cell subset was processed separately to prevent cross-contamination, with patient and healthy donor samples processed together. Using the immunoSEQ multiplex PCR, TCRB sequences were amplified from cDNA into 87-bp fragments spanning the CDR3 region. Amplicons were sequenced on the Illumina HiSeq platform. As for how the authors treated the data: PCR bias was corrected computationally using synthetic template baselines, and reads within Hamming distance 2 were collapsed, with unmergeable singletons discarded. Reads were aligned against IMGT to assign V, D and J genes, CDR3 length and insertions or deletions at six rearrangement sites. Within each subset, clonotype counts were normalized to sorted cell number, and only after that were true diversity and Gini coefficients computed with the tcR R package. The overlap coefficient, calculated on TCRB nucleotide sequences, was used to quantify repertoire sharing. Held by TCRdb, this immuneACCESS table contains in-frame sequences only and omits some clones. Under half of the omission traces to an unresolved V gene where checked; the cause of the rest is unknown. V, J and clone size were drawn from that table, and D and trimming were deduced from the DNA. Present in this sample are about 140,000 clones, over 8% of which were seen just once. Almost 0.65% of the sample rests with the top ten.

Concerning this clone: No cognate antigen has been identified for it. No base quality values were provided; no much bigger clone lies one nucleotide off.

This clonotype was obtained from a woman in her thirties or forties in good health. Sample: central memory CD4+ T cells from blood.

The CDR3 here reads CASNMGQYYGYTF. The base sequence is TGTGCCAGCAACATGGGACAGTACTATGGCTACACCTTC. The chain links TRBV6-1 with TRBJ1-2, with TRBD1 identical over 7 junction bases. The CDR3 covers 13 residues, taking in both the cysteine and the phenylalanine. Of all the DNA, just the CDR3 is kept, 39 bases in frame from base 1. From the germline V gene, CDR1 is MNHNS and CDR2 is SASEGT. V lost 7 bases and J lost 3 bases, and the count of bases not matched to a germline gene is 5.